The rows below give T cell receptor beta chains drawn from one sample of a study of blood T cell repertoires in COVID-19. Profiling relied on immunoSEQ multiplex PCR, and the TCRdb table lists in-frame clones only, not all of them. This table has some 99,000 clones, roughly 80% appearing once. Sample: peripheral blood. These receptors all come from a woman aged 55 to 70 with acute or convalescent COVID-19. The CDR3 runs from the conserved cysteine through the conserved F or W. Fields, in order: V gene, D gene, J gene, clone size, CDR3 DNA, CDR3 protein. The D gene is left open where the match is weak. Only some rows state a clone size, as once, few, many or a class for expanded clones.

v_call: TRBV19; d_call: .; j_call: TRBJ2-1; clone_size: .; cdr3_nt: TGTGCCAGTGCTAGAAGCAACAATGAGCAGTTCTTC; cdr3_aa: CASARSNNEQFF
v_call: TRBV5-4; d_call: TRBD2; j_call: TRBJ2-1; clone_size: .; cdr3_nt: TGTGCCAGCACTACGGGAGCGGGAGGGGGGAATGAGCAGTTCTTC; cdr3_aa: CASTTGAGGGNEQFF
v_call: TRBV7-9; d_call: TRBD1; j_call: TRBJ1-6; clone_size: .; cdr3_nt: TGTGCCAGCCGGAAGGGGACAGGTCGATTTAATTCACCCCTCCACTTT; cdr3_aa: CASRKGTGRFNSPLHF
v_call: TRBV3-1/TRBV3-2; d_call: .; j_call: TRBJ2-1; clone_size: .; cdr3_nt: TGTGCCAGCAGCCTGTCTAGGGAGGAGCAGTTCTTC; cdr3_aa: CASSLSREEQFF
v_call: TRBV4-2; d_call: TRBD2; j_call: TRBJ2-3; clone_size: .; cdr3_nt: TGTGCCAGCAGCATTAGCGGGGGGGAGACAGATACGCAGTATTTT; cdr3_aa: CASSISGGETDTQYF
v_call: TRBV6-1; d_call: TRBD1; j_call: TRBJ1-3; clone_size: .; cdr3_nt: TGTGCCAGTAAACAGGGGGCAGGAAACACCATATATTTT; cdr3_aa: CASKQGAGNTIYF
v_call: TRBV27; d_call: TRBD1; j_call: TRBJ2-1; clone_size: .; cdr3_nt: TGTGCCAGCAGCTCGTCCCGGACAGGGATCTACAATGAGCAGTTCTTC; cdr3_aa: CASSSSRTGIYNEQFF
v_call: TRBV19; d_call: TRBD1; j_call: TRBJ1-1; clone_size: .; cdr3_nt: TGTGCCAGTAGAACCGGGACAGTAATGAACACTGAAGCTTTCTTT; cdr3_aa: CASRTGTVMNTEAFF
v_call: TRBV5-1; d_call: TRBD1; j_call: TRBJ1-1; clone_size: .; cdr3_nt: TGCGCCAGCAGCTTGGTTAGCTACAGGGGCACTGAAGCTTTCTTT; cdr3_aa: CASSLVSYRGTEAFF
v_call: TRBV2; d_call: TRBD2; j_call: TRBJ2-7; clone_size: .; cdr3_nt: TGTGCCAGCACCCAAGGGAGGGTTGCGGCAGAGCAGTACTTC; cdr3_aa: CASTQGRVAAEQYF
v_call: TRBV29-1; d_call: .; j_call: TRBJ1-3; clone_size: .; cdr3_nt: TGCAGCGTTGGGGCCGGGACTTCTGGAAACACCATATATTTT; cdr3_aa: CSVGAGTSGNTIYF
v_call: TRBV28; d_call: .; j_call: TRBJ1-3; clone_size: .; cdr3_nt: TGTGCCAGCAGTTTAAGACAGTCTGGAAACACCATATATTTT; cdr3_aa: CASSLRQSGNTIYF
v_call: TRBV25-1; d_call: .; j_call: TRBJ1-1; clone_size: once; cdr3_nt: TGTGCCAGCAGTGAATTCAGGGCACTTACTGAAGCTTTCTTT; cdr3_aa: CASSEFRALTEAFF
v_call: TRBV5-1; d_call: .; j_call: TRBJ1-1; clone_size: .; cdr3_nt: TGCGCCAGCAGCTTGGAAGGGGTTATGAACACTGAAGCTTTCTTT; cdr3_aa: CASSLEGVMNTEAFF
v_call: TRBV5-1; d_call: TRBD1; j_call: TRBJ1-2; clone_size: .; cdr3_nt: TGCGCCAGCAGCCCGGGACAGGGACGTTATGGCTACACCTTC; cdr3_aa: CASSPGQGRYGYTF
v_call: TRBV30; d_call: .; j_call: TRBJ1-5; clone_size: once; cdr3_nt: TGTGCCTGGAGTGTCTTGTATCAGCCCCAGCATTTT; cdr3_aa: CAWSVLYQPQHF
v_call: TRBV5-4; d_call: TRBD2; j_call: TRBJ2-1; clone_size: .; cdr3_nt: TGTGCCAGCAGCTTTCGGAGGACTAGCGGGAACAATGAGCAGTTCTTC; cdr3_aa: CASSFRRTSGNNEQFF
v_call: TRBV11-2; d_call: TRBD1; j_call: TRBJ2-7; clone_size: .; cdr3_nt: TGTGCCAGCAGCAACCCCGACAGGGTTAGCGAGCAGTACTTC; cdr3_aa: CASSNPDRVSEQYF
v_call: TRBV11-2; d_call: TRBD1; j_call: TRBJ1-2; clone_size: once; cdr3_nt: TGTGCCAGCGCGCCGGACAGGGGTCTCTATGGCTACACCTTC; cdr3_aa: CASAPDRGLYGYTF
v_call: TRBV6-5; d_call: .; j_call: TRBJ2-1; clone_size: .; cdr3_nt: TGTGCCAGCAGTTACTTTCCAAACAATGAGCAGTTCTTC; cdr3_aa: CASSYFPNNEQFF
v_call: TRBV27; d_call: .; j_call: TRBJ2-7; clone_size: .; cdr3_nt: TGTGCCAGCAGTTCTCTTCGTCGGGGGTCCTACGAGCAGTACTTC; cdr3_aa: CASSSLRRGSYEQYF
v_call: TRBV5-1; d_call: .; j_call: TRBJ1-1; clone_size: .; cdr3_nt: TGCGCCAGCAGCTCAGGGGCTCAGGTCGGAACTGAAGCTTTCTTT; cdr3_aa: CASSSGAQVGTEAFF
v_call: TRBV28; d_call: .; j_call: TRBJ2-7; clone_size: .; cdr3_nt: TGTGCCAGCAGTCTGGGGGCATACGAGCAGTACTTC; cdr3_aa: CASSLGAYEQYF
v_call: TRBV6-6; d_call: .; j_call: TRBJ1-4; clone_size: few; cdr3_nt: TGTGCCAGCAGACCGGACAGATCTAATGAAAAACTGTTTTTT; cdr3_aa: CASRPDRSNEKLFF
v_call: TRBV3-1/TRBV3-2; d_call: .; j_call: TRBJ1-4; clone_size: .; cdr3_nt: TGTGCCAGTGGGAGTGTTAATGAAAAACTGTTTTTT; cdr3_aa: CASGSVNEKLFF
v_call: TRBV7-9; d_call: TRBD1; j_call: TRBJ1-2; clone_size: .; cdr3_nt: TGTGCCAGCAGCCCGAGGACAGGCGAGGCTAACTATGGCTACACCTTC; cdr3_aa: CASSPRTGEANYGYTF
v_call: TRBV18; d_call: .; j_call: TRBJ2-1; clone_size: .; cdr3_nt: TGTGCCAGCTCATTGGGGGAATGGACAGCAGCTAATGAGCAGTTCTTC; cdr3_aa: CASSLGEWTAANEQFF
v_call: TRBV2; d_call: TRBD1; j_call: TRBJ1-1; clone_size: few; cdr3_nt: TGTGCCAGCAGTGAAAGGGACAGGGGAACTGAAGCTTTCTTT; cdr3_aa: CASSERDRGTEAFF
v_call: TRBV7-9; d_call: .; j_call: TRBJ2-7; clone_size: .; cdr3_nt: TGTGCCAGCAGCCTCCTTGGGCGGGTCTACTTC; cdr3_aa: CASSLLGRVYF
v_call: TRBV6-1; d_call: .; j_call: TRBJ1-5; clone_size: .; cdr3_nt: TGTGCCAGCAGTGAGGCCCCAGCGGCGGCCCAGCATTTT; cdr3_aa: CASSEAPAAAQHF
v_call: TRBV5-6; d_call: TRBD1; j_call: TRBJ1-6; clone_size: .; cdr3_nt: TGTGCCAGCAGCTGGACAGGGATTAATTCACCCCTCCACTTT; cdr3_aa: CASSWTGINSPLHF
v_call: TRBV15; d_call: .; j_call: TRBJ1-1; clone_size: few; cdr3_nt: TGTGCCACCAGCAGGGGGGGGGTGAACACTGAAGCTTTCTTT; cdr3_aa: CATSRGGVNTEAFF
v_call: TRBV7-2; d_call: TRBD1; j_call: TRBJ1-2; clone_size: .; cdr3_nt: TGTGCCAGCAGCTTAGCTATGGGACAGGGCGGTGGCTACACCTTC; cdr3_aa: CASSLAMGQGGGYTF
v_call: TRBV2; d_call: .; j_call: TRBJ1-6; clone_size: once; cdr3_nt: TGTGCCAGCAGGGAGAATGAACGTAATTCACCCCTCCACTTT; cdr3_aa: CASRENERNSPLHF
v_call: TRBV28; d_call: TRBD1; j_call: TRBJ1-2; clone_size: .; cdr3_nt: TGTGCCAGCACCCGGACAGGAGCCTATGGCTACACCTTC; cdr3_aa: CASTRTGAYGYTF
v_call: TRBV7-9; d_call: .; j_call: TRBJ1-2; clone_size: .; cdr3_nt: TGTGCAGACGGCGGGGACTATGGCTACACCTTC; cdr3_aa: CADGGDYGYTF
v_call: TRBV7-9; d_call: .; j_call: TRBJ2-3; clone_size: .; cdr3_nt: TGCTCTGGCGGGGGCGGCACAGATACGCAGTATTTT; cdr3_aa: CSGGGGTDTQYF
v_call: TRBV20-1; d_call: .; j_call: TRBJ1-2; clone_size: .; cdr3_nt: TGCAGTGCTAGTTCCTTGGAGGGCTACACCTTC; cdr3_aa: CSASSLEGYTF
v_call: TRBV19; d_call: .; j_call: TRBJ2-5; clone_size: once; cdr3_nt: TGTGCCAGTAGTAGCCTTTCGGAAGAGACCCAGTACTTC; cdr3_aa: CASSSLSEETQYF
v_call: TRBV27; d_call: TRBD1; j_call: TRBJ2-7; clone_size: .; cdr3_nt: TGTGCCAGCAGGCGGACAGGGAAGGGCGAGCAGTACTTC; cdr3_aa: CASRRTGKGEQYF
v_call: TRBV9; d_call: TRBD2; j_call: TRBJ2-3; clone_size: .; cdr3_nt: TGTGCCAGCAGCGTAGGACTAGCGGGCACAGATACGCAGTATTTT; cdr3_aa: CASSVGLAGTDTQYF
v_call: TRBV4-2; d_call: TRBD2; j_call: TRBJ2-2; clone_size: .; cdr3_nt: TGTGCCAGCAGCCCTCTTCGGACTAGCGGGGGGGCCGGGGAGCTGTTTTTT; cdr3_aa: CASSPLRTSGGAGELFF
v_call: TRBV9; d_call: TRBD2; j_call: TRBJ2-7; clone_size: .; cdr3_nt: TGTGCCAGCAGCCCCGGGACTACTCGCGAGCAGTACTTC; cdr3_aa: CASSPGTTREQYF
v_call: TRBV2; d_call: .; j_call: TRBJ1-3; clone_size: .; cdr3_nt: TGTGCCAGCAGTGAACGAGACAGGTCCCACTCTGGAAACACCATATATTTT; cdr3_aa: CASSERDRSHSGNTIYF
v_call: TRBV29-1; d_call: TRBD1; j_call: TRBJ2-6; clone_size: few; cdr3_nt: TGCAGCGTTGAAGGGTACCCGGGACAGGGGAACTCTGGGGCCAACGTCCTGACTTTC; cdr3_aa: CSVEGYPGQGNSGANVLTF
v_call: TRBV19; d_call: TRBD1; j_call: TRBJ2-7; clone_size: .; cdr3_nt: TGTGCCAGTAGTACTCGACAGGGGTACGAGCAGTACTTC; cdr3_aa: CASSTRQGYEQYF